The T cell receptor beta chain under discussion was sequenced for a study of control samples from healthy donors and cancer patients (dated by TCRdb to 2018 to 2021). Trimming at the junction amounts to 3 bases on V and 2 bases on J, and the germline ends lie 7 bases apart. Inclusive of the bounding cysteine and phenylalanine, the CDR3 is 13 residues long. CDR3 DNA only is kept here, 39 bases in frame from base 1. CDR1 and CDR2 are drawn from the germline V gene (reference sequence): LGHDT, YNNKEL. On this clone: Its specific antigen is unknown. No base quality information exists; no much larger clone differs at one position. Additional DNA sequences in this sample encode the identical CDR3.

Libraries were constructed by the immunoSEQ multiplex PCR assay. The clones in this table, taken by TCRdb from immuneACCESS, are in-frame only. Not every clone is retained; where verified, under half of the shortfall comes from an unresolved V gene, and the cause of the rest is unknown. Counted in this sample were 85,000 to 95,000 clones; approximately 93% of them appeared once. The top ten constitute roughly 0.92% of the sample. The specimen was blood. The source is a woman between 25 and 40 years old in good health. The chain was built from TRBV3-1 (or the pseudogene TRBV3-2) and TRBJ1-1; a confident D gene designation cannot be given. The DNA sequence reads TGTGCCAGCAGCCATCGGACTAACACTGAAGCTTTCTTT. This yields the protein CASSHRTNTEAFF.